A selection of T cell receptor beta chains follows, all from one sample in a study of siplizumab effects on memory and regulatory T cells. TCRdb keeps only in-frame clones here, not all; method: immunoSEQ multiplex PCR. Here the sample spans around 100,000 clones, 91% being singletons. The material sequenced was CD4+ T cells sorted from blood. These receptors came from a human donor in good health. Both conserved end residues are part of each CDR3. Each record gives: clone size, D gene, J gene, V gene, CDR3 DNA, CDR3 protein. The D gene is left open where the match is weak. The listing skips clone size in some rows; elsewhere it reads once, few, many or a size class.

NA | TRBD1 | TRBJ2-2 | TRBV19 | TGTGCCAGTAGTCCTACTCGACAGGGGAAGAACACCGGGGAGCTGTTTTTT | CASSPTRQGKNTGELFF
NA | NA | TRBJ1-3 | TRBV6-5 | TGTGCCAGCAGTTACCAATTCAGGGGATCCGGAAACACCATATATTTT | CASSYQFRGSGNTIYF
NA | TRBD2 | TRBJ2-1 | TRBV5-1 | TGCGCCAGCAGCTCAACTAGCGGGGTGGTCTACAATGAGCAGTTCTTC | CASSSTSGVVYNEQFF
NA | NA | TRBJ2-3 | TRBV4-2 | TGTGCCAGCAGCCTGGGGGCGTCAGGAGATACGCAGTATTTT | CASSLGASGDTQYF
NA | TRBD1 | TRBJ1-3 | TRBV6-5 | TGTGCCAGCAGAACAGGGGTCTCTGGAAACACCATATATTTT | CASRTGVSGNTIYF
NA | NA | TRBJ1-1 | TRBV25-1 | TGTGCCAGCAGTGAATTGGGCAGTATAAACACTGAAGCTTTCTTT | CASSELGSINTEAFF
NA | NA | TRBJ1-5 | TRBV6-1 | TGTGCCAGCAGTGAATCGGGGGGCGCCGTTCAGCCCCAGCATTTT | CASSESGGAVQPQHF
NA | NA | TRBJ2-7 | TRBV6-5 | TGTGCCAGCAGTTACTCACCGGGATTCCTCTCCTACGAGCAGTACTTC | CASSYSPGFLSYEQYF
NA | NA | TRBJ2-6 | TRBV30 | TGTGCCTGGAGTGGCCAGGAGGCTGGGGCCAACGTCCTGACTTTC | CAWSGQEAGANVLTF
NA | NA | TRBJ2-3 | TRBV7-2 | TGTGCCAGCAGCTTAGGTTACCGTCTGATAACAGATACGCAGTATTTT | CASSLGYRLITDTQYF
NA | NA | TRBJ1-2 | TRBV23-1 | TGCGCCAGCAGTTGGGGGGGGCTGAGCTATGGCTACACCTTC | CASSWGGLSYGYTF
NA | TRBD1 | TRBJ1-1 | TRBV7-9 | TGTGCCACTCCTCCGGGACAGGCGACCGGTTTGACTGAAGCTTTCTTT | CATPPGQATGLTEAFF
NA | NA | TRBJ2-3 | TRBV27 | TGTGCCAGCAGTTCCCCGACAGGGAGGGATACGCAGTATTTT | CASSSPTGRDTQYF
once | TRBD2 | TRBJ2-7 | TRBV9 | TGTGCCAGCAGCTCCTTAGCGGGGGCCTCCTACGAGCAGTACTTC | CASSSLAGASYEQYF
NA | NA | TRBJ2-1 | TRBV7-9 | TGTGCCAGCAGCTACTCACTAGGGGACAATGAGCAGTTCTTC | CASSYSLGDNEQFF
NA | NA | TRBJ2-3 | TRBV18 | TGTGCCAGCTCACCAGGGGCCCCTATGGATACGCAGTATTTT | CASSPGAPMDTQYF
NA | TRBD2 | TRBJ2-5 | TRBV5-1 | TGCGCCAGCAGCCCCACTAGCGCCACTCAAGAGACCCAGTACTTC | CASSPTSATQETQYF
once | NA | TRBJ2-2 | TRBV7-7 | TGTGCCAGCAGCCTCCATCCGGGCCCTACCGGGGAGCTGTTTTTT | CASSLHPGPTGELFF
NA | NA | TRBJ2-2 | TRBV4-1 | TGCGCCAGCAGCCAAGTTCCAACTACCGGGGAGCTGTTTTTT | CASSQVPTTGELFF
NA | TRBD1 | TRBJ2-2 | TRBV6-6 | TGTGCCAGCAGCCAACAGGGGTACACCGGGGAGCTGTTTTTT | CASSQQGYTGELFF
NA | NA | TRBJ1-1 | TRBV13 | TGTGCCAGCAGCTTCCTTTTGGGCACTGAAGCTTTCTTT | CASSFLLGTEAFF
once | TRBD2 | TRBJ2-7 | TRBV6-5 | TGTGCCAGTCGGAAAAGCGGGGCATCTCGGGAGCAGTACTTC | CASRKSGASREQYF
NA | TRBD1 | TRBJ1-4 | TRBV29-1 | TGCAGCGTTGAAGAAACCACAGGGACAGGGGCTAGGATTAATGAAAAACTGTTTTTT | CSVEETTGTGARINEKLFF
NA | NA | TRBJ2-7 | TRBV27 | TGTGCCAGCAGTTTAGGGACGGAGGCCTACGAGCAGTACTTC | CASSLGTEAYEQYF
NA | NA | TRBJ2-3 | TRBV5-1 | TGCGCCAGCAGCTTGGGTGGGGCTGGGGCTGATACGCAGTATTTT | CASSLGGAGADTQYF